This T cell receptor beta chain is drawn from a study of blood T cell repertoires in COVID-19. Original handling: Nucleated cell counts were estimated from reference gene primer amplification. TCRdb's table, derived via immunoSEQ multiplex PCR, lists solely in-frame clones and lacks some. The DNA gave D and trimming, while V, J and clone size come from that table. The sample lists roughly 220,000 clones; about 80% were seen once. The CDR3 is 13 amino acids. With 7 bases removed from V and 8 bases from J, the gap between germline ends came to 17 bases. Input material: PBMCs or T cells enriched from blood (not recorded which). The chain has TRBV12-3 or TRBV12-4 and TRBJ1-2, with a tentative D call TRBD1 (6 bases). This clonotype was sampled from a man between 40 and 49 years old who had recovered from COVID-19. CDR3 loop: CASTSTGPLGYTF. The CDR3 nucleotides are TGTGCCAGCACCTCGACAGGTCCGTTGGGCTACACCTTC.